Below are 8 T cell receptor beta chains sequenced from a single sample in a study of cytomegalovirus exposure and HLA in healthy donors. Use of 60 Vbeta and 13 Jbeta primers characterized the PCR. Measured with immunoSEQ multiplex PCR; TCRdb has only the in-frame clones, and not every one. Of nearly 200,000 clones in the sample, roughly 77% were seen once. The sequenced material came from PBMCs. The origin of the receptors is a male donor in good health and CMV-seropositive.

This clone appeared a single time. The chain links TRBV19 to TRBJ2-5, with a weak D call TRBD2 (7 bases). The ends were cut back, 5 bases at V and 0 bases at J, with 10 bases in the middle. Germline V gene sequence: CDR1 LNHDA, CDR2 SQIVND (reference sequence). The CDR3 extends over 14 amino acids. CDR3 DNA sequence: TGTGCCAGTAGTGTCGGGGGGCACCAAGAGACCCAGTACTTC. Translation: CASSVGGHQETQYF.

This chain links TRBV5-1 with TRBJ1-3; 8 bases are shared with TRBD1. Germline V CDR1 and CDR2: SGHRS, YFSETQ. Unmatched junction bases numbered 2, after V lost 2 bases and J lost 4 bases. The CDR3 runs to 14 residues. The CDR3: CASSFDRGGNTIYF. Here the CDR3 DNA reads TGCGCCAGCAGCTTCGACAGGGGAGGAAACACCATATATTTT.

The chain has TRBV12-5 and TRBJ2-5; maybe TRBD2 (5 bases). V lost 2 bases to trimming and J lost 2 bases, with 6 bases between them. The CDR3 runs to 13 residues. CDR1 is LGHNT and CDR2 is FRNRAP in the germline V gene. The CDR3 loop reads CASGLSGQETQYF. DNA of the CDR3: TGTGCTAGTGGTTTGTCGGGGCAAGAGACCCAGTACTTC.

The chain recombines TRBV19 with TRBJ2-7; D possibly corresponds to TRBD1 (6 bases). Germline loops: CDR1 LNHDA, CDR2 SQIVND (reference sequence). There are 14 residues in the CDR3. Trimming cost V 1 base and J 2 bases, with 9 bases left between them. DNA for the CDR3: TGTGCCAGTAGTATAGCGGGACAAACCTACGAGCAGTACTTC. This sequence encodes CASSIAGQTYEQYF. Looking up the rest from reference TRBV19 and TRBJ2-7 gives the full variable domain: DGGITQSPKYLFRKEGQNVTLSCEQNLNHDAMYWYRQDPGQGLRLIYYSQIVNDFQKGDIAEGYSVSREKKESFPLTVTSAQKNPTAFYLCASSIAGQTYEQYFGPGTRLTVT.

The chain carries TRBV7-9 and TRBJ2-7; D is undetermined. Germline V lookup: CDR1 SEHNR, CDR2 FQNEAQ (reference sequence). V lost 2 bases to trimming and J lost 5 bases, with 7 bases between them. CDR3 size: 12 residues. CDR3 bases: TGTGCCAGCAGCTTACTTAGCCACGAGCAGTACTTC. This translates into CASSLLSHEQYF.

The chain employs TRBV7-2 and TRBJ2-7; TRBD1 matches 8 bases. J lost 1 base, V lost 5 bases, and 7 bases had no gene match. Per germline, CDR1 SGHTA and CDR2 FQGNSA. CDR3 size: 15 residues. The CDR3 region has the DNA TGTGCCAGCAGCGGGGACAGGAGGAGGTCCTACGAGCAGTACTTC. It specifies CASSGDRRRSYEQYF.

This clone was counted between two and nine times. This chain connects TRBV7-9 to TRBJ1-3, with D hard to call. From germline, CDR1 is SEHNR and CDR2 FQNEAQ (reference sequence). The CDR3 covers 12 residues. Trimming left V 5 bases short and J 4 bases short, with 6 bases between. CDR3 nucleotide sequence: TGTGCCAGCAGCCCCCGGGGAAACACCATATATTTT. It yields the protein CASSPRGNTIYF.

Regarding this clone: Other nucleotide sequences in the sample specify the same CDR3. The chain combines TRBV28 with TRBJ1-3; 8 nucleotides agree with TRBD1. This CDR3 spans 15 amino acids. J gave up 2 bases and V 3 bases, and 3 bases lay outside the gene matches. Germline V gene data show CDR1 as MDHEN and CDR2 as SYDVKM. CDR3 sequence reads: CASSFGQGAGNTIYF. The CDR3 coding sequence is TGTGCCAGCAGTTTTGGACAGGGCGCTGGAAACACCATATATTTT.